This TCR beta chain is from a study of blood T cell repertoires in COVID-19. Study at large: The samples span acute and convalescent COVID-19 from the United States, Italy and Spain.

A Seattle source enrolled patients during active infection and followed them longitudinally. This clone was seen a single time. Germline V gene lookup returns CDR1 SGHTS and CDR2 YDEGEE. This CDR3 has 16 amino acids. V lost 0 bases, J lost 3 bases, and 13 bases lay in between. Per the original data handling: The assay estimated nucleated cells by amplifying reference gene primers. Measured with immunoSEQ multiplex PCR; TCRdb has only the in-frame clones, and not every one. The V and J calls and clone size were taken over from that table, and D and trimming were inferred from the DNA. The sample includes around 260,000 clones, approximately 84% seen only once; the top ten take less than 20%.

This TCR was recovered from a person aged 65 to 85 with COVID-19, enrolled during active disease. The chain is built from TRBV5-8 and TRBJ1-5, with D unclear. The sequenced material came from peripheral blood. This CDR3 reads CASSLGRNIANQPQHF. The DNA of the CDR3 is TGTGCCAGCAGCTTGGGACGGAATATAGCCAATCAGCCCCAGCATTTT.